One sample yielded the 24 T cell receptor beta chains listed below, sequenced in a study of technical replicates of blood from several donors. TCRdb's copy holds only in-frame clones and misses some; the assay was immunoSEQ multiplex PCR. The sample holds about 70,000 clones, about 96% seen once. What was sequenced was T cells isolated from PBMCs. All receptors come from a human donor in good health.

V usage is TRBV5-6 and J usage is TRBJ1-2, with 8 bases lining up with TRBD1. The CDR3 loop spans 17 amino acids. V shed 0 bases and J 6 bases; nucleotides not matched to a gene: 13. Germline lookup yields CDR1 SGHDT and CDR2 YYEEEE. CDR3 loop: CASSLGVAGGKRNGYTF. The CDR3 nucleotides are TGTGCCAGCAGCTTGGGGGTCGCAGGGGGCAAGCGGAATGGCTACACCTTC.

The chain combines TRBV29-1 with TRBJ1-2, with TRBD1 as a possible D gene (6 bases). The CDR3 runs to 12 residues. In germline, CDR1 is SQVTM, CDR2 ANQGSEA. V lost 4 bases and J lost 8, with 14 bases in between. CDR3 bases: TGCAGCGTTGCTTTGGGGGCTGGAGGCTACACCTTC. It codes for CSVALGAGGYTF.

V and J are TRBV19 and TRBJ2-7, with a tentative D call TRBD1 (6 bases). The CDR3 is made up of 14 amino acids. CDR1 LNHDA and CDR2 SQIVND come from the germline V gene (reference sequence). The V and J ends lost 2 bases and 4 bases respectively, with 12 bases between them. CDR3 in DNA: TGTGCCAGTAGTATAATTGGGGGCGCGTACGAGCAGTACTTC. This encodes CASSIIGGAYEQYF.

The CDR3 DNA sequence: TGTGCCAGTAGTCAACGATTAGACTATTCGACGGCGAACACTGAAGCTTTCTTT. It specifies CASSQRLDYSTANTEAFF. The chain employs TRBV19 and TRBJ1-1; D call uncertain. The CDR3 extends over 18 amino acids. The germline V gene has CDR1 LNHDA and CDR2 SQIVND (reference sequence). V gave up 5 bases and J gave up 1 base, with 23 bases separating them.

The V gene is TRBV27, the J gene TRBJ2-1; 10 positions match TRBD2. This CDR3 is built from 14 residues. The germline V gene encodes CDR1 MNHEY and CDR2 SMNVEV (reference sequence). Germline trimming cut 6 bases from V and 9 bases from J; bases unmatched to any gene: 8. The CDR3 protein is CASSPSGSLGEQFF. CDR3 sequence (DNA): TGTGCCAGCAGCCCTAGCGGGAGCCTAGGTGAGCAGTTCTTC.

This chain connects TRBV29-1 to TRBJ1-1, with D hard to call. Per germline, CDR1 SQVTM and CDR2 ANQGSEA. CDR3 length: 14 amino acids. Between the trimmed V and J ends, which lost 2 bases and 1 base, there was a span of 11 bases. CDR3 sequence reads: CSVESRLANTEAFF. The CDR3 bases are TGCAGCGTTGAAAGTCGACTCGCGAACACTGAAGCTTTCTTT. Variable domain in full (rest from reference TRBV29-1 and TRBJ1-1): SAVISQKPSRDICQRGTSLTIQCQVDSQVTMMFWYRQQPGQSLTLIATANQGSEATYESGFVIDKFPISRPNLTFSTLTVSNMSPEDSSIYLCSVESRLANTEAFFGQGTRLTVV.

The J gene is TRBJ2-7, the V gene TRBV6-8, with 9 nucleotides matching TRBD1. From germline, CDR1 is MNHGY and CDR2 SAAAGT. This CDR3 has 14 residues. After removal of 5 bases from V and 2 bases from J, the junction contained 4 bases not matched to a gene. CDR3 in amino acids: CASSQGQGTYEQYF. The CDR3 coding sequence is TGTGCCAGCAGTCAGGGACAGGGTACCTACGAGCAGTACTTC.

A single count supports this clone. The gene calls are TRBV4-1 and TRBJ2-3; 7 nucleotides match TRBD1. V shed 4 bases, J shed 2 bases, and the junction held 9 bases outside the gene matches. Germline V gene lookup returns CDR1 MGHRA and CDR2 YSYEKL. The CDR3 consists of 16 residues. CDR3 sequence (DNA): TGCGCCAGCAGCCTAACCGGACAGGACTTCACAGATACGCAGTATTTT. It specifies CASSLTGQDFTDTQYF.

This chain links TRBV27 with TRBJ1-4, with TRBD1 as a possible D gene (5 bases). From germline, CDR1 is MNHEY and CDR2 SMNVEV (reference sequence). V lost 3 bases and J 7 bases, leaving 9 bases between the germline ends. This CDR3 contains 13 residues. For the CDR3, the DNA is TGTGCCAGCAGTTTTGGGAGGGGTGAAAAACTGTTTTTT. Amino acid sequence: CASSFGRGEKLFF.

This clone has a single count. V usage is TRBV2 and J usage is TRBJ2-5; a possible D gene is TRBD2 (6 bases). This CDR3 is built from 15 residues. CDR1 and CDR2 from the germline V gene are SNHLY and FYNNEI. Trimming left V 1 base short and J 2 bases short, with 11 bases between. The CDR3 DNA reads TGTGCCAGCAGTGAAGGTTTGGGGGGTCAAGAGACCCAGTACTTC. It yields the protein CASSEGLGGQETQYF.

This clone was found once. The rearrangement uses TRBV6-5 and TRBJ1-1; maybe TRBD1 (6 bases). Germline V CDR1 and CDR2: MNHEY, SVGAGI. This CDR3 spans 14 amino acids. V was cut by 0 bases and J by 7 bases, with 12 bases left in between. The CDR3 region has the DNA TGTGCCAGCAGTTACTCTCGGGGGGGCGTTGAAGCTTTCTTT. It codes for CASSYSRGGVEAFF.

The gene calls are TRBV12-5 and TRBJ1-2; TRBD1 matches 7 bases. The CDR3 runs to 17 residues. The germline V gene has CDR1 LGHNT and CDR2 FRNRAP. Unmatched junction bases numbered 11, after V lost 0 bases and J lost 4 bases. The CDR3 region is CASGLVLGQARAYGYTF. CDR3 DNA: TGTGCTAGTGGTTTGGTCCTTGGACAGGCCAGGGCCTATGGCTACACCTTC.

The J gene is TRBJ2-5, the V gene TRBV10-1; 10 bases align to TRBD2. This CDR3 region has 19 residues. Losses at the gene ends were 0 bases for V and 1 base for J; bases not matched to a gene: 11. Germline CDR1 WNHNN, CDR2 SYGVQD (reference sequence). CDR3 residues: CASSESASGSNPVQETQYF. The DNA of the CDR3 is TGCGCCAGCAGTGAGTCGGCTAGCGGGAGTAATCCAGTCCAAGAGACCCAGTACTTC.

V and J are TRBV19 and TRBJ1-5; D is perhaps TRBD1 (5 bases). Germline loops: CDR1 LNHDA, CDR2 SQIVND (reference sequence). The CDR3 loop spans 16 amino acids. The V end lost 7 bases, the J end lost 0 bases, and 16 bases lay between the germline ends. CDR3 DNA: TGTGCCAGTATGTTATGGGGCGCCGGTAGCAATCAGCCCCAGCATTTT. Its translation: CASMLWGAGSNQPQHF.

The CDR3 DNA sequence: TGCGCCAGCAGCTTGGAGGACAGAAGCTCCTATAATTCACCCCTCCACTTT. It yields the protein CASSLEDRSSYNSPLHF. The V and J genes are TRBV5-1 and TRBJ1-6, with D perhaps TRBD1 (6 bases). CDR1 and CDR2 from the germline V gene are SGHRS and YFSETQ. The V and J ends lost 0 bases and 0 bases respectively, with 10 bases between them. This CDR3 comprises 17 residues.

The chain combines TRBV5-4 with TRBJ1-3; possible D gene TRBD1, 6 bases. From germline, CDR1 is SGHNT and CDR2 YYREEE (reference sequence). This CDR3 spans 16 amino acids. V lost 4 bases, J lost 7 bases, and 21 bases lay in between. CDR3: CASSARGRGSWNTIYF. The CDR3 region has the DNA TGTGCCAGCAGCGCCAGGGGAAGAGGGAGTTGGAACACCATATATTTT.

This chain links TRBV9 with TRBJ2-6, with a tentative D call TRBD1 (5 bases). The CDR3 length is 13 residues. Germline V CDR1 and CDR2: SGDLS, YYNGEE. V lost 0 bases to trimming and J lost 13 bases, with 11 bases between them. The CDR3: CASSVGAGMVLTF. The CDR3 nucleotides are TGTGCCAGCAGCGTAGGGGCAGGGATGGTCCTGACTTTC. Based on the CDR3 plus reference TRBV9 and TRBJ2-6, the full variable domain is DSGVTQTPKHLITATGQRVTLRCSPRSGDLSVYWYQQSLDQGLQFLIQYYNGEERAKGNILERFSAQQFPDLHSELNLSSLELGDSALYFCASSVGAGMVLTFGAGSRLTVL.

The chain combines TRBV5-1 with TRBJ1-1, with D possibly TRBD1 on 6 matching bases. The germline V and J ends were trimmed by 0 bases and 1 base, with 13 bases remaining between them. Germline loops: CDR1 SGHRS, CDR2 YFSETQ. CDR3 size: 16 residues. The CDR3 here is CASSLGRTAGNTEAFF. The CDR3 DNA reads TGCGCCAGCAGCTTGGGCCGGACAGCCGGGAACACTGAAGCTTTCTTT.

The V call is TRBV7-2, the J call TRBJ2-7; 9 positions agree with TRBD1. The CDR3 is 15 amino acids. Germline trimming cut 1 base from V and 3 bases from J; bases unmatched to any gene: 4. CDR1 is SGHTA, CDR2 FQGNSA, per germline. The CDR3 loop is CASSLDRGLNYEQYF. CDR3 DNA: TGTGCCAGCAGCTTAGACAGGGGGCTAAACTACGAGCAGTACTTC.

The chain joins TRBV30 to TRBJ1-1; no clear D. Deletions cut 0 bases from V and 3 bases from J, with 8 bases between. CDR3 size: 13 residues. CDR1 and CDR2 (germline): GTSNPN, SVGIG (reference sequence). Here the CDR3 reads CAWSVGRDTEAFF. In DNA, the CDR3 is TGTGCCTGGAGTGTGGGTCGGGACACTGAAGCTTTCTTT.

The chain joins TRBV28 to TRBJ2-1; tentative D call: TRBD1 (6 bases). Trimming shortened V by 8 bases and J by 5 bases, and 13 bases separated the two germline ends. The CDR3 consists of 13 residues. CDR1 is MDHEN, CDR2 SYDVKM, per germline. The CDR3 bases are TGTGCCAGCCGAACAGGGTTGAACAATGAGCAGTTCTTC. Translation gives CASRTGLNNEQFF.

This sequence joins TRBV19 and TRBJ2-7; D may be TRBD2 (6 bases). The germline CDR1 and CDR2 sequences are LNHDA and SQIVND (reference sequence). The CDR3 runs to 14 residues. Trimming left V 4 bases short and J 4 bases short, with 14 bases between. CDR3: CASSNRDLEYEQYF. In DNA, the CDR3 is TGTGCCAGTAGTAACCGGGACTTAGAATACGAGCAGTACTTC.

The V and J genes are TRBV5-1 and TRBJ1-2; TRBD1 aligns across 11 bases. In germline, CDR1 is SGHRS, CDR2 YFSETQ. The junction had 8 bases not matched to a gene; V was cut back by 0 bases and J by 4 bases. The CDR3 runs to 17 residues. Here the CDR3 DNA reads TGCGCCAGCAGCTTGGCCTTTAGGACAGGGGGCGGCTATGGCTACACCTTC. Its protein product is CASSLAFRTGGGYGYTF.

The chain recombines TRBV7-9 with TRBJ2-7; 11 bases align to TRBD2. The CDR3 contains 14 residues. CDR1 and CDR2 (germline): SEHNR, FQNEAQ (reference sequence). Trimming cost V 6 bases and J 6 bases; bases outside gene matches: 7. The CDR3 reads CASRPTSGASEQYF. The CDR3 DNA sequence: TGTGCCAGCAGGCCGACTAGCGGGGCCTCCGAGCAGTACTTC.